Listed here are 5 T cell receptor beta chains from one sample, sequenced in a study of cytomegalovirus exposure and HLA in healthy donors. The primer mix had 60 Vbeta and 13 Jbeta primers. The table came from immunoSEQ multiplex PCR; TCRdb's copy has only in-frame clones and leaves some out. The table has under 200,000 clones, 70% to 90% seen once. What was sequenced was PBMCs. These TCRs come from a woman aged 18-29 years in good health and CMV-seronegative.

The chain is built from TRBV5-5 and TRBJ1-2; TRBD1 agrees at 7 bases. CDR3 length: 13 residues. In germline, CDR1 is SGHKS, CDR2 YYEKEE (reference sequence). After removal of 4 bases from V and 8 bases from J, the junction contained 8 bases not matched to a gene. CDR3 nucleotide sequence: TGTGCCAGCAGCCTTGAGAGGGGGCTCGGCTACACCTTC. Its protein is CASSLERGLGYTF. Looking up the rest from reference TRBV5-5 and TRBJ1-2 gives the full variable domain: DAGVTQSPTHLIKTRGQQVTLRCSPISGHKSVSWYQQVLGQGPQFIFQYYEKEERGRGNFPDRFSARQFPNYSSELNVNALLLGDSALYLCASSLERGLGYTFGSGTRLTVV.

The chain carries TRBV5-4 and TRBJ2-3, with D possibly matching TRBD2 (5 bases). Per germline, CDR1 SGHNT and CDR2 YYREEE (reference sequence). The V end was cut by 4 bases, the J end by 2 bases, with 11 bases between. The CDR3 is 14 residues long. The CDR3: CASSQSGITDTQYF. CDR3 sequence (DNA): TGTGCCAGCAGCCAGTCGGGAATCACAGATACGCAGTATTTT.

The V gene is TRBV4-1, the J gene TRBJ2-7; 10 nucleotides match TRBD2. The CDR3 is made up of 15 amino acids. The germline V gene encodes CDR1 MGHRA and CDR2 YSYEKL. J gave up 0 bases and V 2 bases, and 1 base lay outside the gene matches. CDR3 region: CASSQLAGASYEQYF. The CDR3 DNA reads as TGCGCCAGCAGCCAACTAGCGGGGGCCTCCTACGAGCAGTACTTC.

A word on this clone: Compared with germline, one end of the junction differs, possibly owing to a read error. For the CDR3, the DNA is TGTTCCAGCAGCCCGGTGCAGGGGGCCGACACTGAAGCTTTCTTT. Its translation: CSSSPVQGADTEAFF. The chain links TRBV7-9 to TRBJ1-1; 8 nucleotides line up with TRBD1. Germline V gene sequence: CDR1 SEHNR, CDR2 FQNEAQ (reference sequence). This CDR3 is built from 15 residues.

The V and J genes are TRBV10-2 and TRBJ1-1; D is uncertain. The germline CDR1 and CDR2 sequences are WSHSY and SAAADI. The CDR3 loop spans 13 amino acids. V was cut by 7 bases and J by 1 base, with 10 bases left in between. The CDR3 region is CASKATKNTEAFF. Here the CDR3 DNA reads TGCGCCAGCAAAGCGACTAAGAACACTGAAGCTTTCTTT.